This T cell receptor beta chain comes out of a study of CD8 T cells in ankylosing spondylitis. General study points: Reported data indicate significant enrichment of disease-linked clones within matched ankylosing spondylitis synovial fluid. Previous work reported some of these motif variants in the synovial fluid and blood of reactive arthritis.

V lost 4 bases, J lost 3 bases, and 5 bases stayed unmatched. Germline V gives CDR1 SGDLS, CDR2 YYNGEE. CDR3 length: 15 residues. Making the TCR beta libraries involved quantitative 5'-RACE with molecular barcodes. One entry per CDR3 protein results from TCRdb running MiXCR on the 5' RACE reads. The sample includes around 29,000 distinct CDR3 sequences, about 5.1% of them seen just once. There are a few counts of this clonotype. Its specificity is unknown. The clonotype originates from a female donor with ankylosing spondylitis or in good health (not recorded which). Specimen: blood, either unsorted or a sorted T cell fraction (not recorded which). The rearrangement uses TRBV9 and TRBJ2-1, with 9 bases identical to TRBD2. The CDR3 region is CASSYSGSFYNEQFF. DNA of the CDR3: TGTGCCAGCAGCTATAGCGGGAGTTTCTACAATGAGCAGTTCTTC.